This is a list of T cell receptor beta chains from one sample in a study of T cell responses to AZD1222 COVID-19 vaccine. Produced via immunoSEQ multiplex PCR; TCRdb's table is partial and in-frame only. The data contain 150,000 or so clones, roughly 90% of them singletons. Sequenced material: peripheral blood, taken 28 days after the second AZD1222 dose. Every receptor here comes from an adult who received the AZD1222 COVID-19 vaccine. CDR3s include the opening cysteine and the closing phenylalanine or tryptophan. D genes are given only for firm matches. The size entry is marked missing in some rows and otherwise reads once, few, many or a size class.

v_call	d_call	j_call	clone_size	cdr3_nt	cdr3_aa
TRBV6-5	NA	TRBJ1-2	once	TGTGCCAGCAGCCGCGAGGACGGGACTAACTATGGCTACACCTTC	CASSREDGTNYGYTF
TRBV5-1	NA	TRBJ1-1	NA	TGCGCCAGCAGCTTGGGAGGGGCGCGGAGCGCTTTCTTT	CASSLGGARSAFF
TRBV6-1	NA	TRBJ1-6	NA	TGTGCCACTGACGGCGATGGGGTCCTCCACTTT	CATDGDGVLHF
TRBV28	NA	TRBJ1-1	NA	TGTGCCAGCAGTTTATCCGCCGGCCTGTTAGAAGCTTTCTTT	CASSLSAGLLEAFF
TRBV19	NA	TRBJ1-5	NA	TGTGCCAGTAGTATAGGGGCAGGGGGCAATCAGCCCCAGCATTTT	CASSIGAGGNQPQHF
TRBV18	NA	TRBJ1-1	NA	TGTGCCAGCTCACCAGGGAACACTGAAGCTTTCTTT	CASSPGNTEAFF
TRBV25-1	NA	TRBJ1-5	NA	TGTGCCAGCAGTGCCGACAGACAGCCCCAGCATTTT	CASSADRQPQHF
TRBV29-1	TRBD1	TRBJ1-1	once	TGCAGCGTCACCGGGACAGGAAACACTGAAGCTTTCTTT	CSVTGTGNTEAFF
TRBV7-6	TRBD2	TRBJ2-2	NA	TGTGCCAGCAGCTTAGGCCCACTAGCGGGGGAATTAAACACCGGGGAGCTGTTTTTT	CASSLGPLAGELNTGELFF
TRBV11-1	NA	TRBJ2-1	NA	TGTGCCAGCAGAGGCCCCTGGATGTTAGATGAGCAGTTCTTC	CASRGPWMLDEQFF
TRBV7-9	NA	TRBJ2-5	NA	TGTGCCAGCAGCTCCAGCTGGGCTAGCGCGGAATCAATCCAAGAGACCCAGTACTTC	CASSSSWASAESIQETQYF
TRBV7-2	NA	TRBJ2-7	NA	TGTGCCAGCAGCTTAGCCCCGGGACAAGAATCGGGCGAGCAGTACTTC	CASSLAPGQESGEQYF
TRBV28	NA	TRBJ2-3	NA	TGTGCCAGCAGTTTGGCAGGGAAGGGGTATTTT	CASSLAGKGYF
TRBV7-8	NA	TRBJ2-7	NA	TGTGCCAGCAGAACGGACTTAAACTCCTACGAGCAGTACTTC	CASRTDLNSYEQYF
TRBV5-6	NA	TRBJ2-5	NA	TGTGCCAGCAGCTTGGGGTTTCACAGGGTGAAAGAGACCCAGTACTTC	CASSLGFHRVKETQYF
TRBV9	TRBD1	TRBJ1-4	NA	TGTGCCAGCAGCCCCAACAGGGGGTTGAATGAAAAACTGTTTTTT	CASSPNRGLNEKLFF
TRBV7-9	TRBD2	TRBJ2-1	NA	TGTGCCAGCAGCTTAGGAGGGACTAGCGGGAGTGTTAATGAGCAGTTCTTC	CASSLGGTSGSVNEQFF
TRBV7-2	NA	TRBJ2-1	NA	TGTGCCAGCAGCATCAGGAGATTCAATGAGCAGTTCTTC	CASSIRRFNEQFF
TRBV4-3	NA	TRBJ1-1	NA	TGCGCCAGCAGCCAAGGGGGCTTCTACACTGAAGCTTTCTTT	CASSQGGFYTEAFF
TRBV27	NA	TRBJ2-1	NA	TGTGCCAGCAGTTTAGTATCTGGCTACAATGAGCAGTTCTTC	CASSLVSGYNEQFF
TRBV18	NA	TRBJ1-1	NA	TGTGCCAGCTCACCTGGAGGAGGGGGAACTGAAGCTTTCTTT	CASSPGGGGTEAFF
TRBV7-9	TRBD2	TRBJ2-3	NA	TGTGCCAGCAGCTCGACACGGGGGGCGCAGTATTTT	CASSSTRGAQYF
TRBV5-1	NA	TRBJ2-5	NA	TGCGCCAGCAGCCTAGGGGGGGAAGTATGGGAGACCCAGTACTTC	CASSLGGEVWETQYF
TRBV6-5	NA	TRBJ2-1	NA	TGTGCCAGCAGTATGGGTGTAGGGTTTGAGCAGTTCTTC	CASSMGVGFEQFF
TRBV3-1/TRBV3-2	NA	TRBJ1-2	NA	TGTGCCAGCAGCCGTGGGACCGGCGGCTACACCTTC	CASSRGTGGYTF
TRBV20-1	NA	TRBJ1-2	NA	TGCAGTGCTAGCGACTATGGCTACACCTTC	CSASDYGYTF
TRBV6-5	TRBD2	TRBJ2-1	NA	TGTGCCAGCAGTTACCCCACTAGCGGGAGGGGCAATGAGCAGTTCTTC	CASSYPTSGRGNEQFF
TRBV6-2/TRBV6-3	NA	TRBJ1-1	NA	TGTGCCAGCAGTATATCCCAGGGTAACAAAGCTTTCTTT	CASSISQGNKAFF
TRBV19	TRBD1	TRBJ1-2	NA	TGTGCCAGTAGTCAGGGGGTGGAACATGGCTACACCTTC	CASSQGVEHGYTF
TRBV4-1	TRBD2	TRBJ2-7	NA	TGCGCCAGCAGCCAAGACCCATGGGGAGGGAGGGCAGCCGAGCAGTACTTC	CASSQDPWGGRAAEQYF
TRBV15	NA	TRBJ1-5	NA	TGTGCCACCAGCAGAGGGTCTAGGATTCCTGCCAGAAATCAGCCCCAGCATTTT	CATSRGSRIPARNQPQHF
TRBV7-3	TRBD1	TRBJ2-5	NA	TGTGCCAGCAGCTTAGGGGGGACAGGGGTACAAGAGACCCAGTACTTC	CASSLGGTGVQETQYF
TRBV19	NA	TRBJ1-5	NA	TGTGCCAGTAGTATACCCAGGGAAAATCAGCCCCAGCATTTT	CASSIPRENQPQHF
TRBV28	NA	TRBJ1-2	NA	TGTGCCAGCAGTTCCGGGGCCTCCGGAGGCGGCTACACCTTC	CASSSGASGGGYTF